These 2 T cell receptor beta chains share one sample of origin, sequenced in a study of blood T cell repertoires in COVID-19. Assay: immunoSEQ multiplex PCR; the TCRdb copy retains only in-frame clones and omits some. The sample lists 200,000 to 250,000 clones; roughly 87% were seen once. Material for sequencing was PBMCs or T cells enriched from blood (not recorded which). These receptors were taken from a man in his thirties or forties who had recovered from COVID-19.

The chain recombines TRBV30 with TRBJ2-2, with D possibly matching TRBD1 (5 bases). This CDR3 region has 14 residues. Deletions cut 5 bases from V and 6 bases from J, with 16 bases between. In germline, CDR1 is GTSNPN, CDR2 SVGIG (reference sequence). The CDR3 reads CAWEQVQLSGELFF. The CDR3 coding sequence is TGTGCCTGGGAACAGGTACAGTTGTCCGGGGAGCTGTTTTTT.

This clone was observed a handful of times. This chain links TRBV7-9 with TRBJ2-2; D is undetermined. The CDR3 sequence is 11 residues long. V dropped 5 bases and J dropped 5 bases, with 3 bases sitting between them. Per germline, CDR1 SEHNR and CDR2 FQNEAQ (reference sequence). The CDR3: CASSLTGELFF. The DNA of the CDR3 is TGTGCCAGCAGCCTAACCGGGGAGCTGTTTTTT.